The source of this T cell receptor beta chain is a study of CD8 T cells in ankylosing spondylitis. Remarks on this clonotype: What it recognizes is unknown.

Quantitative barcoded 5'-RACE was used to prepare TCR beta libraries. TCRdb re-called the 5' RACE reads through MiXCR, storing one row per CDR3 protein. The sample lists 35,000 to 40,000 distinct CDR3 sequences; approximately 17% were seen once. The CDR3 runs to 16 residues. V lost 0 bases, J lost 14 bases, and 12 bases stayed unmatched. Germline CDR1 and CDR2: SGHNT and YYREEE (reference sequence). The study, taken as a whole, reports: Significant enrichment of disease-linked clones was reported in matched ankylosing spondylitis synovial fluid. Ankylosing spondylitis blood seemed to carry a telltale TCR beta motif made of under ten highly homologous variants.

Sequenced input: blood. The sequence was obtained from a male donor with ankylosing spondylitis or in good health (not recorded which). The V call is TRBV5-4, the J call TRBJ2-1; 12 nucleotides agree with TRBD2. CDR3 protein: CASSLAVALAGGGEFF. DNA for the CDR3: TGTGCCAGCAGCTTGGCGGTGGCTCTAGCGGGAGGGGGGGAGTTCTTC.